This TCR beta chain was identified in a study of cytomegalovirus exposure and HLA in healthy donors (dated by TCRdb to about 2017). Study-level background: According to a later analysis, one platform produced both the roughly 110 validation repertoires and the 700 or so repertoires of the first cohort. The aim of the study was to test whether cataloging public T cell receptors could identify signatures of past pathogen exposure. In addition to the first cohort of roughly 700 subjects, a separate validation cohort of over 90 different subjects was used. To predict cytomegalovirus infection status, the study brought together high-throughput TCR immunosequencing, statistical association of individual TCRs with disease status, and machine learning. Study-level results and caveats: A total of some 180 TCR beta chains were listed by the study as associated with cytomegalovirus. In vitro tests confirmed that a few of the cytomegalovirus-associated TCR beta chains recognize cytomegalovirus antigens. The classifier was reported to diagnose cytomegalovirus status with high specificity and sensitivity in both the original cohort and the validation cohort. Across donors, most TCR sequences were observed very rarely, whereas some public TCRs were present in many individuals. A later analysis lacked HLA typing for the validation cohort, so it scored co-occurrence in that cohort across all 110 or so repertoires. The authors suggested that the approach could potentially be extended to other disease states and immunological phenotypes. In a later analysis, TCRs clustered in the first cohort were found to also tend to co-occur in the 100 to 150 validation repertoires, with approximately 94% of cluster scores above 0.

Donors formed part of the validation cohort, which comprised over a hundred subjects and was distinct from the first cohort of 690 or so subjects. Receptor amplification or capture employed the immunoSEQ multiplex PCR assay. The study's processing was this. A statistical classification framework was built to diagnose cytomegalovirus status from the catalog of TCR beta chain sequences. TCRdb carries this immuneACCESS record with in-frame sequences only. Its versions omit some clonotypes, under half of them owing to an unresolved V gene in the studies checked, with the rest unexplained. The V and J calls and the clone size are those of that table, but D and trimming were determined from the DNA. The table for this sample lists about 76,000 clones; less than 95% of them were counted only once. 0.5% to 0.75% of the sample is in the top ten clones. V is pared back by 5 bases and J by 3 bases, with 13 bases lying between the germline termini. The germline V gene encodes CDR1 SEHNR and CDR2 FQNEAQ (reference sequence). Including the terminal cysteine and phenylalanine, the CDR3 comprises 15 residues. The retained sequence is limited to the CDR3, 45 bases, with the frame set at the first base.

To note about this clone: The antigen it binds to is not known. There are no base qualities to consult, and no much larger clone falls within one base.

The sequenced sample consisted of PBMCs. The rearrangement joined TRBV7-9 to TRBJ1-4, and perhaps TRBD1 as D gene, on 5 matching bases. This TCR was sampled from a young woman in good health and CMV-seronegative. CDR3 loop: CASSRGGEANEKLFF. The bases read TGTGCCAGCAGCCGGGGAGGGGAAGCTAATGAAAAACTGTTTTTT.